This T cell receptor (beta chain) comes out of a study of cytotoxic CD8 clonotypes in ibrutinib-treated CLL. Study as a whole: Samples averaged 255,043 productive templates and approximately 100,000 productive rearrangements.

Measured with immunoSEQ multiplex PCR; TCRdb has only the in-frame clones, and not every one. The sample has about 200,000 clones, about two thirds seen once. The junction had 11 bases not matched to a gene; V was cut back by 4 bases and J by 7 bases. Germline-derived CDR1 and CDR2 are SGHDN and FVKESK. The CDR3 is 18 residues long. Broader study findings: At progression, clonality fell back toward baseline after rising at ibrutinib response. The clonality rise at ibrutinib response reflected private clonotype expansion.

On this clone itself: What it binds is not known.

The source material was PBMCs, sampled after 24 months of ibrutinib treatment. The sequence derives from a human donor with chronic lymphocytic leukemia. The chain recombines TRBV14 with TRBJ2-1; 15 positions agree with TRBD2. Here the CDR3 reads CASSRKPPGTSGGNEQFF. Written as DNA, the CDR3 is TGTGCCAGCAGCCGAAAACCCCCCGGGACTAGCGGGGGGAATGAGCAGTTCTTC.